This TCR beta chain was found in a study of T-cell memory formation after mild COVID-19. The CDR3 spans 13 residues. V lost 7 bases to trimming and J lost 5 bases, with 14 bases between them. The germline gives CDR1 SEHNR, CDR2 FQNEAQ (reference sequence). The sample holds one count of this clonotype. One entry per CDR3 protein, called by TCRdb with MiXCR from the 5' RACE reads. Of around 310,000 distinct CDR3 sequences detected, more than 20% appear once; the ten largest clones hold over 20%. Sequencing used PBMCs or a T cell subset sorted from them (not recorded which). The chain has TRBV7-9 and TRBJ1-1; no clear D gene. The TCR sequence derives from a man aged 18 to 30 who had mild COVID-19 (a few samples of this study predate the infection). Cell type and time point are not known. The CDR3 protein is CASTNNEATEAFF. The CDR3 DNA is TGTGCCAGCACCAACAACGAAGCGACTGAAGCTTTCTTT.